Listed here are 24 T cell receptor beta chains from one sample, sequenced in a study of T cells in Graves' hyperthyroidism and ophthalmopathy (dated by TCRdb to the late 2010s). Library preparation was by multiplex PCR. The run used an Illumina HiSeq 2000. Amplification of TCR beta CDR3 regions was carried out from RNA transcripts. A first-round RT-PCR of the TCR CDR3 used the HTBI primer set with the Qiagen OneStep RT-PCR kit. TCRdb ran its own pipeline on the public reads, namely fastp trimming at Q25 and MiXCR clone calling, and kept in-frame beta chains. For every CDR3 protein sequence, its rows merge into one entry that carries the most common genes and DNA. This sample lists some 460,000 distinct CDR3 sequences; more than 15% were detected once. The top ten clones comprise approximately 14% of the sample. The sample consisted of blood. These receptor sequences come from a woman younger than 35 with Graves' hyperthyroidism.

This clonotype has ten or more counts. V gene TRBV19 combines with J gene TRBJ2-1, with D unresolved. CDR1 is LNHDA and CDR2 is SQIVND in the germline V gene (reference sequence). This CDR3 has 15 residues. Between the trimmed V and J ends, which lost 8 bases and 4 bases, there was a span of 18 bases. CDR3 sequence: CASSRRQALYNEQFF. CDR3 sequence (DNA): TGTGCCAGTTCACGCAGGCAGGCCCTATACAATGAGCAGTTCTTC.

The chain links TRBV6-1 to TRBJ2-3, with a possible D match to TRBD2 (5 bases). CDR1 is MNHNS and CDR2 is SASEGT in the germline V gene. The CDR3 sequence is 16 residues long. The V end was cut by 7 bases, the J end by 1 base, with 18 bases between. The CDR3 DNA reads TGTGCCAGCAAACAGCTAGAGGGCCCAGGCACAGATACGCAGTATTTT. Protein: CASKQLEGPGTDTQYF.

The genes are TRBV18 and TRBJ2-6, with TRBD1 identical over 8 bases. V shed 4 bases and J 0 bases; nucleotides not matched to a gene: 5. Germline CDR1 and CDR2: KGHSH and LQKENI. The CDR3 runs to 17 residues. The CDR3: CASSRATGDSGANVLTF. As DNA, the CDR3 is TGTGCCAGCTCACGCGCGACAGGGGACTCTGGGGCCAACGTCCTGACTTTC.

The sample holds many counts of this clonotype. The chain is built from TRBV7-2 and TRBJ2-1; 9 bases align to TRBD2. V lost 5 bases and J lost 3; bases outside the gene matches: 5. CDR3 length: 15 amino acids. The V gene's germline CDR1 is SGHTA and CDR2 FQGNSA. The CDR3, as DNA: TGTGCCAGCAGCATGACTAGCGGCTACTACAATGAGCAGTTCTTC. Amino acids: CASSMTSGYYNEQFF. Complete variable domain (other parts from reference TRBV7-2 and TRBJ2-1): GAGVSQSPSNKVTEKGKDVELRCDPISGHTALYWYRQSLGQGLEFLIYFQGNSAPDKSGLPSDRFSAERTGGSVSTLTIQRTQQEDSAVYLCASSMTSGYYNEQFFGPGTRLTVL.

This clonotype was seen at least ten times. The rearrangement uses TRBV3-1 and TRBJ2-1, with TRBD2 matching 11 bases. This CDR3 spans 16 amino acids. V lost 1 base to trimming and J lost 4 bases; unmatched junction nucleotides: 3. Germline lookup yields CDR1 LGHDT and CDR2 YNNKEL (reference sequence). The CDR3 loop reads CASSQGRTSGYNEQFF. The CDR3, as DNA: TGTGCCAGCAGCCAAGGGAGGACTAGCGGGTACAATGAGCAGTTCTTC.

This clonotype was observed many times. This chain joins TRBV6-1 and TRBJ1-1, with TRBD1 identical over 7 bases. Germline CDR1 is MNHNS and CDR2 is SASEGT. V was pared by 7 bases and J by 1 base, with 3 bases of the junction left unmatched. This CDR3 is 13 amino acids long. The DNA of the CDR3 is TGTGCCAGCATTGGACAGGCGAACACTGAAGCTTTCTTT. This translates into CASIGQANTEAFF.

There are many counts of this clonotype. This chain uses TRBV6-5 with TRBJ1-2, with D possibly TRBD1 on 5 matching bases. The germline V gene has CDR1 MNHEY and CDR2 SVGAGI. The CDR3 contains 16 residues. Between the trimmed V and J ends, which lost 2 bases and 4 bases, there was a span of 17 bases. CDR3 sequence reads: CASSYGRERGSYGYTF. The CDR3 DNA is TGTGCCAGCAGTTACGGACGTGAGAGGGGATCCTATGGCTACACCTTC.

This clonotype occurred once. A much larger clone sits a single nucleotide away, making a read error possible. The chain carries TRBV5-5 and TRBJ1-1; D unresolved. The germline CDR1 and CDR2 sequences are SGHKS and YYEKEE (reference sequence). The CDR3 consists of 14 residues. The CDR3 region has the DNA TGTGCCAACAGCCCGAGGCGGGAGAACACTGAAGCTTTCTTT. Amino acids: CANSPRRENTEAFF.

In its sample, this clonotype was seen many times. V gene TRBV11-2 combines with J gene TRBJ2-2, with 15 bases aligning to TRBD2. Germline-derived CDR1 and CDR2 are SGHAT and FQNNGV. CDR3 length: 18 amino acids. After removal of 5 bases from V and 5 bases from J, the junction contained 9 bases not matched to a gene. CDR3 protein: CASSAGLAGGRRTGELFF. CDR3 in DNA: TGTGCCAGCAGCGCAGGACTAGCGGGGGGGCGGCGAACCGGGGAGCTGTTTTTT.

This clonotype was seen more than once but under ten times. V gene TRBV7-2 combines with J gene TRBJ1-5; D is perhaps TRBD1 (6 bases). Germline lookup yields CDR1 SGHTA and CDR2 FQGNSA. V lost 1 base, J lost 2 bases, and 9 bases lay in between. The CDR3 is 15 amino acids. In DNA, the CDR3 is TGTGCCAGCAGCTTAGGGACAGCCCGCAATCAGCCCCAGCATTTT. The encoded protein is CASSLGTARNQPQHF.

A few counts support this clonotype. V is TRBV12-3 or TRBV12-4 and J is TRBJ2-3, with 10 bases identical to TRBD2. The CDR3 sequence is 13 residues long. V shed 6 bases and J 6 bases; nucleotides not matched to a gene: 3. The DNA of the CDR3 is TGTGCCAGCAGACTAGCGGGATCGGATACGCAGTATTTT. Amino acids: CASRLAGSDTQYF.

In its sample, this clonotype was seen many times. This sequence joins TRBV11-2 and TRBJ2-7; D possibly corresponds to TRBD1 (7 bases). V gave up 5 bases and J gave up 2 bases, with 13 bases separating them. CDR3 length: 14 residues. Germline V gene lookup returns CDR1 SGHAT and CDR2 FQNNGV. DNA for the CDR3: TGTGCCAGCAGCGGTCCAGGGGGGACCTACGAGCAGTACTTC. The encoded protein is CASSGPGGTYEQYF.

This sequence joins TRBV7-9 and TRBJ1-6; 9 nucleotides agree with TRBD1. With 3 bases clipped from V and 11 bases from J, the junction kept 8 bases outside the gene matches. The length of the CDR3 is 15 residues. Germline CDR1 SEHNR, CDR2 FQNEAQ (reference sequence). This chain's CDR3 is CASSLMGQGIPPLHF. DNA of the CDR3: TGTGCCAGCAGCTTGATGGGACAGGGAATACCACCCCTCCACTTT.

This clonotype has just a few counts. One junction end does not reproduce the germline sequence, and a read error may be involved. This chain connects TRBV12-3 or TRBV12-4 to TRBJ2-4; D tentatively reads TRBD1 or TRBD2 (6 bases each). The length of the CDR3 is 13 residues. The CDR3 sequence: CASTGSGWDIQCF. The CDR3 DNA reads TGTGCCAGCACGGGTAGCGGCTGGGACATTCAGTGCTTC.

This clonotype was seen repeatedly, ten times or more. The CDR3 loop reads CASSLGLSGRSYEQYF. For the CDR3, the DNA is TGTGCCAGCAGCTTAGGCCTTAGCGGGAGATCCTACGAGCAGTACTTC. The V gene is TRBV13, the J gene TRBJ2-7; 9 bases align to TRBD2. Unmatched junction bases numbered 4, after V lost 0 bases and J lost 1 base. This CDR3 has 16 residues. In germline, CDR1 is PRHDT, CDR2 FYEKMQ (reference sequence).

The rearrangement uses TRBV7-8 and TRBJ2-7; 15 positions agree with TRBD2. CDR1 and CDR2 from the germline V gene are SGHVS and FQNEAQ. This CDR3 comprises 19 residues. V gave up 5 bases and J gave up 1 base; unmatched junction bases: 12. Here the CDR3 DNA reads TGTGCCAGCAGCCTGCCCGGGACTAGCGGGGGGCACCCTTCCTACGAGCAGTACTTC. It yields the protein CASSLPGTSGGHPSYEQYF.

The gene calls are TRBV5-5 and TRBJ2-7; D is ambiguous. In germline, CDR1 is SGHKS, CDR2 YYEKEE (reference sequence). Trimming stripped 4 bases from V and 5 bases from J, with 7 bases between. The CDR3 loop spans 11 amino acids. The CDR3 loop reads CASSTADEQYF. CDR3 nucleotides: TGTGCCAGCAGCACCGCGGACGAGCAGTACTTC.

The chain is built from TRBV7-2 and TRBJ2-3, with 8 bases matching TRBD2. The CDR3 covers 16 residues. The ends lost 3 bases at V and 2 bases at J; junction bases unmatched: 7. CDR1 is SGHTA, CDR2 FQGNSA, per germline. CDR3 protein: CASSFRRGEPTDTQYF. CDR3 sequence (DNA): TGTGCCAGCAGCTTTAGGCGGGGGGAACCCACAGATACGCAGTATTTT.

The genes are TRBV19 and TRBJ2-3; TRBD2 is a possible D gene (6 bases). This CDR3 is built from 14 residues. Trimming took off 1 base at V and 8 bases at J, with 13 bases between the two ends. Germline CDR1 and CDR2: LNHDA and SQIVND (reference sequence). CDR3 nucleotide sequence: TGTGCCAGTAGTATAGCCCGGGGGAAAACTACGCAGTATTTT. It is translated as CASSIARGKTTQYF.

A few counts support this clonotype. The chain has TRBV6-2 or TRBV6-3 and TRBJ1-5, with TRBD1 matching 9 bases. Per the germline V gene, CDR1 is MNHEY and CDR2 is SVGEGT. With 0 bases clipped from V and 2 bases from J, the junction kept 20 bases outside the gene matches. The CDR3 sequence is 22 residues long. The CDR3 DNA is TGTGCCAGCAGTTACTCCCTGATAGGCGGGGGACAGGGTCTATTTGGCAATCAGCCCCAGCATTTT. It encodes CASSYSLIGGGQGLFGNQPQHF.

This clonotype was counted a few times. A read error may be the cause here, since a much bigger clone is one base away. This rearrangement joins TRBV20-1 to TRBJ2-3, with unresolved D. Germline CDR1 is DFQATT and CDR2 is SNEGSKA (reference sequence). CDR3 size: 15 residues. DNA of the CDR3: TGCAGGTGGACCTTCGACATTGGGCCCACAGATACGCAGTATTTT. Protein sequence: CRWTFDIGPTDTQYF.

This clonotype was seen a few times. The V gene is TRBV19, the J gene TRBJ2-3; no reliable D call. The germline CDR1 and CDR2 sequences are LNHDA and SQIVND (reference sequence). This CDR3 is 14 amino acids long. The V and J ends lost 0 bases and 3 bases respectively, with 7 bases between them. CDR3 in amino acids: CASSIEGGTDTQYF. As DNA, the CDR3 is TGTGCCAGTAGTATAGAGGGCGGTACAGATACGCAGTATTTT.

This clonotype was picked up many times. The gene calls are TRBV5-1 and TRBJ2-7; 10 positions match TRBD2. This CDR3 spans 16 amino acids. Per germline, CDR1 SGHRS and CDR2 YFSETQ. J lost 7 bases, V lost 0 bases, and 10 bases had no gene match. CDR3 in amino acids: CASSLGRASGSQEQYF. As DNA, the CDR3 is TGCGCCAGCAGCTTGGGAAGGGCTAGCGGGAGCCAAGAGCAGTACTTC.

This clonotype was observed many times. V is TRBV7-2 and J is TRBJ2-7, with 7 bases fitting TRBD1. Trimming at V came to 7 bases and at J to 4 bases, leaving 16 bases not matched to a gene. Germline-derived CDR1 and CDR2 are SGHTA and FQGNSA. CDR3 size: 16 residues. The CDR3 reads CASTPVMRGRLYEQYF. CDR3 nucleotide sequence: TGTGCCAGCACCCCCGTCATGAGGGGGCGCCTATACGAGCAGTACTTC.